This T cell receptor beta chain is from a study of CD8 T cells in Susac syndrome. The CDR3 covers 14 residues. Germline values: CDR1 WSHSY, CDR2 SAAADI. V lost 7 bases, J lost 8 bases, and 9 bases stayed unmatched. A quantity of roughly 0.5 to 1 ug RNA underwent reverse transcription using random hexamers. By means of immunoSEQ multiplex PCR, TCR beta CDR3 spanning 54 Vbeta and 13 Jbeta underwent amplification. TCRdb processed the immunoSEQ multiplex PCR reads anew with MiXCR; each CDR3 protein has one entry. The sample shows 400,000 to 550,000 distinct CDR3 sequences, roughly 85% of them seen only once.

The chain recombines TRBV10-2 with TRBJ2-1, with TRBD2 matching over 9 bases. Sequencing was carried out using CD8+ T cells from PBMCs. This TCR was recovered from a human donor with multiple sclerosis. The CDR3 here is CASTRAGGLDEQFF. Written as DNA, the CDR3 is TGCGCCAGCACCCGAGCGGGAGGTCTCGATGAGCAGTTCTTC.